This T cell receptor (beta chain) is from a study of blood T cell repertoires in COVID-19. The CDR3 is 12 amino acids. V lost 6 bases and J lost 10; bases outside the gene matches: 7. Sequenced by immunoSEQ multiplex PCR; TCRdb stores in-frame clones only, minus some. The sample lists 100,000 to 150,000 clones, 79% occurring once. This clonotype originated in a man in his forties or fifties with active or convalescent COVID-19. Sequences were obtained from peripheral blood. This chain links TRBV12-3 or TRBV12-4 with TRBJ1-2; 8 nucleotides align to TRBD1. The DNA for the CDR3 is TGTGCCAGCAGCTCCGACAGGGGACACTACACCTTC. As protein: CASSSDRGHYTF.